The 21 T cell receptor beta chains below were found in one sample sequenced in a study of CD8 T cells in Susac syndrome. The RNA input was roughly 0.45 to 1 ug, and it was reverse transcribed with random hexamers. Each CDR3 protein gets one entry after TCRdb re-called the immunoSEQ multiplex PCR reads with MiXCR. The data contain 100,000 to 150,000 distinct CDR3 sequences, 90% to 95% of them seen just once; the ten biggest clones take up more than 0.2%. The sequenced material came from CD8+ T cells from PBMCs. These receptors were taken from a human donor with Susac syndrome.

Here the CDR3 DNA reads TGTGCCAGCAGTTACTCCACGACGGGATATGAGCAGTATTTT. This codes for CASSYSTTGYEQYF. This chain links TRBV6-5 with TRBJ2-3; a possible D gene is TRBD2 (5 bases). The CDR3 spans 14 residues. CDR1 is MNHEY, CDR2 SVGAGI, per germline. The V end was cut by 0 bases, the J end by 11 bases, with 15 bases between.

This clonotype was observed a single time. The CDR3: CASKEGWGSYNSPLHF. CDR3 bases: TGTGCCAGCAAGGAGGGATGGGGCTCCTATAATTCACCCCTCCACTTT. The genes are TRBV27 and TRBJ1-6; D remains ambiguous. The CDR3 has 16 residues. The V end lost 7 bases, the J end lost 0 bases, and 13 bases lay between the germline ends. Germline V lookup: CDR1 MNHEY, CDR2 SMNVEV (reference sequence).

On this clonotype itself: It is unclear where the CDR3 begins or ends on the DNA, so no DNA is shown, and the CDR3 is as TCRdb lists it. The chain recombines TRBV15 with TRBJ2-7; no check of the table's D call, TRBD1, against the DNA was made. CDR1 is LNHNV and CDR2 is YYDKDF in the germline V gene (reference sequence). Including both end residues, the CDR3 is 15 amino acids long. The CDR3: CATSRDFSGPDEQYF.

The chain links TRBV20-1 to TRBJ2-1; no definite D call. With 0 bases removed from V and 6 bases from J, the gap between germline ends came to 15 bases. This CDR3 region has 15 residues. Germline CDR1 reads DFQATT; CDR2 reads SNEGSKA (reference sequence). The CDR3 nucleotides are TGCAGTGCTAGAGATCGAGAACGGTCTTCCAATGAGCAGTTCTTC. Protein sequence: CSARDRERSSNEQFF.

V gene TRBV29-1 combines with J gene TRBJ2-1; 11 bases map to TRBD1. Germline V gene data show CDR1 as SQVTM and CDR2 as ANQGSEA. The J segment lost 7 bases and the V segment lost 8 bases, leaving 7 bases of the junction unmatched. There are 13 residues in the CDR3. CDR3 bases: TGCAGCTCTCCGGGACAGGGGGGAAATGAGCAGTTCTTC. Translating gives CSSPGQGGNEQFF.

CDR3 loop: CASSLGDSSKPQHF. CDR3 bases: TGTGCCAGCAGTTTAGGGGACAGTTCGAAGCCCCAGCATTTT. V is TRBV12-3 or TRBV12-4 and J is TRBJ1-5, with 7 bases aligning to TRBD1. J was trimmed by 8 bases and V by 1 base; bases with no gene match: 5. CDR3 size: 14 residues.

This chain connects TRBV19 to TRBJ1-4; D unclear. This CDR3 contains 11 residues. V dropped 5 bases and J dropped 8 bases, with 6 bases sitting between them. Germline V CDR1 and CDR2: LNHDA, SQIVND (reference sequence). Written as DNA, the CDR3 is TGTGCCAGTAGTCGGGAGGAAAAACTGTTTTTT. Protein: CASSREEKLFF.

V usage is TRBV20-1 and J usage is TRBJ2-1; possible D gene TRBD1, 5 bases. This CDR3 has 16 amino acids. The V gene lost 6 bases and the J gene lost 0 bases, with 18 bases spanning the gap. The germline V gene encodes CDR1 DFQATT and CDR2 SNEGSKA (reference sequence). The CDR3 DNA follows: TGCAGTGCGCCAAAACAGGTTCTCGGCTCCTACAATGAGCAGTTCTTC. As protein: CSAPKQVLGSYNEQFF.

The rearrangement links TRBV30 to TRBJ1-2; maybe TRBD1 (5 bases). The CDR3 runs to 13 residues. Trimming took 1 base from V and 4 from J, leaving 10 bases between them. Germline V gene data show CDR1 as GTSNPN and CDR2 as SVGIG (reference sequence). The CDR3, as DNA: TGTGCCTGGAGTGGGGGGAGCGGCTATGGCTACACCTTC. Protein sequence: CAWSGGSGYGYTF.

The chain recombines TRBV11-2 with TRBJ2-1, with 7 bases lining up with TRBD2. The CDR3 has 16 residues. Germline trimming cut 3 bases from V and 0 bases from J; bases unmatched to any gene: 5. The germline gives CDR1 SGHAT, CDR2 FQNNGV. The DNA of the CDR3 is TGTGCCAGCAGCTTGACTAGCAGGAGCTCCTACAATGAGCAGTTCTTC. Its translation: CASSLTSRSSYNEQFF.

This sequence joins TRBV20-1 and TRBJ2-7, with TRBD1 matching 10 bases. The germline V gene has CDR1 DFQATT and CDR2 SNEGSKA (reference sequence). This CDR3 is 14 amino acids long. V shed 3 bases, J shed 4 bases, and the junction held 6 bases outside the gene matches. This chain's CDR3 is CSARTGTGVYEQYF. The CDR3 DNA reads as TGCAGTGCTAGGACCGGGACAGGGGTATACGAGCAGTACTTC.

The rearrangement uses TRBV30 and TRBJ2-2, with a weak D call TRBD1 (5 bases). The CDR3 length is 15 residues. The germline CDR1 and CDR2 sequences are GTSNPN and SVGIG (reference sequence). V dropped 0 bases and J dropped 5 bases, with 13 bases sitting between them. As DNA, the CDR3 is TGTGCCTGGAGTGTAGATGCAGGGCTAACCGGGGAGCTGTTTTTT. Protein sequence: CAWSVDAGLTGELFF. The variable domain in full, completed from reference TRBV30 and TRBJ2-2, reads SQTIHQWPATLVQPVGSPLSLECTVEGTSNPNLYWYRQAAGRGLQLLFYSVGIGQISSEVPQNLSASRPQDRQFILSSKKLLLSDSGFYLCAWSVDAGLTGELFFGEGSRLTVL.

J is TRBJ1-2 and V is TRBV14; TRBD1 is a possible D gene (5 bases). Germline loops: CDR1 SGHDN, CDR2 FVKESK. Trimming removed 4 bases from V and 6 bases from J, with 21 bases in between. The CDR3 extends over 16 amino acids. CDR3 nucleotide sequence: TGTGCCAGCAGCCCTGAACTGAGTGGGACGGAGAATGGCTACACCTTC. This codes for CASSPELSGTENGYTF.

The chain employs TRBV12-3 or TRBV12-4 and TRBJ1-2; D ambiguous. There are 14 residues in the CDR3. Deletions cut 1 base from V and 4 bases from J, with 10 bases between. The CDR3 sequence is CASSLGPTFYGYTF. CDR3 coding DNA: TGTGCCAGCAGTTTAGGCCCCACCTTCTATGGCTACACCTTC.

This chain links TRBV3-1 with TRBJ1-2, with a tentative D call TRBD1 (6 bases). Per the germline V gene, CDR1 is LGHDT and CDR2 is YNNKEL (reference sequence). Trimming cost V 3 bases and J 2 bases, with 16 bases left between them. The CDR3 extends over 16 amino acids. CDR3 amino acids: CASSQKEGDDNYGYTF. The CDR3 DNA follows: TGTGCCAGCAGCCAGAAGGAGGGGGACGACAACTATGGCTACACCTTC. The whole variable domain, filled in from reference TRBV3-1 and TRBJ1-2, reads DTAVSQTPKYLVTQMGNDKSIKCEQNLGHDTMYWYKQDSKKFLKIMFSYNNKELIINETVPNRFSPKSPDKAHLNLHINSLELGDSAVYFCASSQKEGDDNYGYTFGSGTRLTVV.

The chain couples TRBV30 to TRBJ1-1; no reliable D call. In germline, CDR1 is GTSNPN, CDR2 SVGIG (reference sequence). The CDR3 contains 12 residues. Trimming removed 3 bases at V and 1 base at J, with 6 bases between. The CDR3 loop is CAWSIQNTEAFF. DNA of the CDR3: TGTGCCTGGAGCATACAGAACACTGAAGCTTTCTTT.

The chain uses TRBV6-5 and TRBJ1-2, with 9 bases matching TRBD1. CDR3 length: 15 amino acids. The V and J ends lost 0 bases and 5 bases, in that order; junction bases with no gene match: 4. Germline lookup yields CDR1 MNHEY and CDR2 SVGAGI. The CDR3 sequence: CASSYSKDRGYGYTF. CDR3 sequence (DNA): TGTGCCAGCAGTTACTCGAAGGACAGGGGTTATGGCTACACCTTC.

The chain is built from TRBV7-9 and TRBJ1-1; 7 bases align to TRBD1. Germline V gene sequence: CDR1 SEHNR, CDR2 FQNEAQ (reference sequence). J gave up 4 bases and V 6 bases, and 8 bases lay outside the gene matches. This CDR3 comprises 14 residues. As DNA, the CDR3 is TGTGCCAGCAGGGCACAGGGGCCCGGCACTGAAGCTTTCTTT. This codes for CASRAQGPGTEAFF.

This clonotype was seen only once. This rearrangement joins TRBV2 to TRBJ2-3, with a tentative D call TRBD1 (5 bases). In germline, CDR1 is SNHLY, CDR2 FYNNEI. There are 12 residues in the CDR3. The V gene lost 10 bases and the J gene lost 4 bases, with 12 bases spanning the gap. In nucleotides, the CDR3 is TGTGCCACGGGCAGGGAACCAGATACGCAGTATTTT. Translated: CATGREPDTQYF.

This clonotype was seen once. V usage is TRBV27 and J usage is TRBJ2-7; D might be TRBD1 (5 bases). The CDR3 loop spans 12 amino acids. The germline CDR1 and CDR2 sequences are MNHEY and SMNVEV (reference sequence). V gave up 1 base and J gave up 6 bases, with 7 bases separating them. CDR3 in DNA: TGTGCCAGCAGTTTATTAAGGGGCGAGCAGTACTTC. Translation gives CASSLLRGEQYF.

This chain uses TRBV4-1 with TRBJ2-2; weak D call: TRBD1 (7 bases). Germline V gene sequence: CDR1 MGHRA, CDR2 YSYEKL. Trimming left V 7 bases short and J 4 bases short, with 16 bases between. The CDR3 contains 15 residues. CDR3 sequence: CASKRQGGSTGELFF. The CDR3 region has the DNA TGCGCCAGCAAGAGGCAGGGGGGTTCCACCGGGGAGCTGTTTTTT.